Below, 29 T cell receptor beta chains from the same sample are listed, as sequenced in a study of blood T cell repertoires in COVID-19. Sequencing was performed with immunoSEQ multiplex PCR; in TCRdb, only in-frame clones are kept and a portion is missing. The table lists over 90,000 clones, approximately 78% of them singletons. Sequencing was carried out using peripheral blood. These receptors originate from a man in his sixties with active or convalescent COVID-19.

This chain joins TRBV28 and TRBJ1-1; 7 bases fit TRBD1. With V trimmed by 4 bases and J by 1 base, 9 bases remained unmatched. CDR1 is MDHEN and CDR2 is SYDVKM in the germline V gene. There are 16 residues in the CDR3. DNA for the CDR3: TGTGCCAGCAGTTCACTCTCACAGGGGACGAACACTGAAGCTTTCTTT. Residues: CASSSLSQGTNTEAFF.

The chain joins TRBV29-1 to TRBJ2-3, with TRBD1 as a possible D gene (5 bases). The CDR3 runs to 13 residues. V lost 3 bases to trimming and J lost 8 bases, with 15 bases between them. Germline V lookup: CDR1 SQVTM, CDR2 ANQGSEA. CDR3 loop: CSVETVLGVTQYF. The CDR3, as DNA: TGCAGCGTTGAGACAGTTTTAGGCGTTACGCAGTATTTT.

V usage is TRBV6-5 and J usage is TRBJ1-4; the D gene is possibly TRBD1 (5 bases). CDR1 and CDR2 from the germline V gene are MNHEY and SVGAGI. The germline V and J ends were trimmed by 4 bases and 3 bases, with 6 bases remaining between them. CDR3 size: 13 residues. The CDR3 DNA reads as TGTGCCAGCAGTTGGGGGGCTAATGAAAAACTGTTTTTT. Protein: CASSWGANEKLFF.

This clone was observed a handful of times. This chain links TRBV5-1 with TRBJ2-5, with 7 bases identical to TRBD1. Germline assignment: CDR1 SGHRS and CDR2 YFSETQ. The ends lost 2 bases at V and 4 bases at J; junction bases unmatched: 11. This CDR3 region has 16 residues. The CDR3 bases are TGCGCCAGCAGCTTCCAGGGGGAATTAGGGCGAGAGACCCAGTACTTC. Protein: CASSFQGELGRETQYF.

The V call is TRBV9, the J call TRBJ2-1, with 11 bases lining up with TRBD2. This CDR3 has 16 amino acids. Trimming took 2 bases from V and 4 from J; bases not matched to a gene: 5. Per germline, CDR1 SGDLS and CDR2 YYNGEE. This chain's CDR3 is CASSVLAGGTYNEQFF. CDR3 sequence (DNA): TGTGCCAGCAGCGTTTTAGCGGGAGGGACGTACAATGAGCAGTTCTTC.

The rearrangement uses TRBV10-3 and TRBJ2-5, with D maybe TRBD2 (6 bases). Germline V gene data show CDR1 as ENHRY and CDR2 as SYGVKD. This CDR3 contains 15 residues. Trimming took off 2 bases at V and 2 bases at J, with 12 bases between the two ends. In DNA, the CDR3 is TGTGCCATCAGTGAGGGGGTAGCGGCTCAAGAGACCCAGTACTTC. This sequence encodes CAISEGVAAQETQYF.

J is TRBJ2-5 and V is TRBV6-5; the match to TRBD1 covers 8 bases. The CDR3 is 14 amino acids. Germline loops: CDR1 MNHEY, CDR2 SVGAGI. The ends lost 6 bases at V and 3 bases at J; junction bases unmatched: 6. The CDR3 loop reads CASSFGTGEETQYF. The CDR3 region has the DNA TGTGCCAGCAGCTTCGGGACAGGAGAAGAGACCCAGTACTTC.

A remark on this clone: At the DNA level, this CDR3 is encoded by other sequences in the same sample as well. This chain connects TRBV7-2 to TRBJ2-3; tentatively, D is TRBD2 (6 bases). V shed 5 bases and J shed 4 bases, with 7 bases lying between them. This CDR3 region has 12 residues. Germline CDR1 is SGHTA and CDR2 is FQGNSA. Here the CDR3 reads CASSPGADTQYF. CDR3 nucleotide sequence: TGTGCCAGCAGCCCGGGGGCAGATACGCAGTATTTT.

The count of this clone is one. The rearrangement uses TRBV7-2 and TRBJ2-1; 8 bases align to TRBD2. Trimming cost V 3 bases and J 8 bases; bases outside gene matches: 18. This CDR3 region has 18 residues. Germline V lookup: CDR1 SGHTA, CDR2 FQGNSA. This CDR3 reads CASSFPLGHSGSRDEQFF. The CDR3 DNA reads TGTGCCAGCAGCTTCCCACTGGGACACAGCGGGAGCCGAGATGAGCAGTTCTTC. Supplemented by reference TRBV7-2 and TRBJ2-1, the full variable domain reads GAGVSQSPSNKVTEKGKDVELRCDPISGHTALYWYRQSLGQGLEFLIYFQGNSAPDKSGLPSDRFSAERTGGSVSTLTIQRTQQEDSAVYLCASSFPLGHSGSRDEQFFGPGTRLTVL.

CDR3 bases: TGTGCTAGTGGTTTGACACGGGCCTATAATTCACCCCTCCACTTT. Its translation is CASGLTRAYNSPLHF. The chain carries TRBV12-5 and TRBJ1-6, with unresolved D. This CDR3 contains 15 residues. The V end was cut by 2 bases, the J end by 2 bases, with 7 bases between. Germline CDR1 LGHNT, CDR2 FRNRAP.

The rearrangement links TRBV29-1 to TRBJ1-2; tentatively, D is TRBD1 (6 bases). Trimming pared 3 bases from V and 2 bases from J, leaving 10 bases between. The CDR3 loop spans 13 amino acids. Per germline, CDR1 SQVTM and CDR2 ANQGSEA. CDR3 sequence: CSVENRGNYGYTF. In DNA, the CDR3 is TGCAGCGTTGAGAATAGGGGGAACTATGGCTACACCTTC.

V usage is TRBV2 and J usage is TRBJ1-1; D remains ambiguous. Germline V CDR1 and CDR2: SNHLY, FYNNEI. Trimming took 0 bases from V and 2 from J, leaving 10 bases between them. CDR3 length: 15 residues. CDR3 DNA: TGTGCCAGCAGTGAAGCGCCGGGTTTTAACACTGAAGCTTTCTTT. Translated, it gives CASSEAPGFNTEAFF.

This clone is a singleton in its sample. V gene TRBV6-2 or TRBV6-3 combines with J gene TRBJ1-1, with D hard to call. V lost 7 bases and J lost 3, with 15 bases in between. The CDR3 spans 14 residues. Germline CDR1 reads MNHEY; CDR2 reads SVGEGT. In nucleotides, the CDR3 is TGTGCCAGCACCCCTAACGGGTGGTACACTGAAGCTTTCTTT. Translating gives CASTPNGWYTEAFF.

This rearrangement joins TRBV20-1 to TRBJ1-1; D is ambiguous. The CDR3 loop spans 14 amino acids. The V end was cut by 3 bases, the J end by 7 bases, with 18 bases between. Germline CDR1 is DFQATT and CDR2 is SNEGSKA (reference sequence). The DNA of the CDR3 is TGCAGTGCTAGTGGCACCCGAGGGAGATTTGAAGCTTTCTTT. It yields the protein CSASGTRGRFEAFF.

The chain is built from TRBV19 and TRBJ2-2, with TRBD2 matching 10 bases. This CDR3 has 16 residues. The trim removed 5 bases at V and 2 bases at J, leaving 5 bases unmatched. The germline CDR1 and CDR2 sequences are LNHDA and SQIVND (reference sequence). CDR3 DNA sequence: TGTGCCAGTAGTCCCTGGACTAGCGGTAACACCGGGGAGCTGTTTTTT. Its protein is CASSPWTSGNTGELFF.

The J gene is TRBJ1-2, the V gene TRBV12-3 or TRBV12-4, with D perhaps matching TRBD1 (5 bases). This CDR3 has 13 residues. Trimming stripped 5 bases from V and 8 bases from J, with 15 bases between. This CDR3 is CASSRGRGLGYTF. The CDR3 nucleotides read TGTGCCAGCAGTCGGGGGAGAGGGTTGGGCTACACCTTC.

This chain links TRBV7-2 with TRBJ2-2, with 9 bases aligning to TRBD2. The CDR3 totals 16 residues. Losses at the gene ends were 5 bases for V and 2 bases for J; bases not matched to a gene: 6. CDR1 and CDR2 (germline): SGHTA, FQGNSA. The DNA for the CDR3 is TGTGCCAGCAGCCACCTTAGCGGGAGAAACACCGGGGAGCTGTTTTTT. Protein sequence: CASSHLSGRNTGELFF.

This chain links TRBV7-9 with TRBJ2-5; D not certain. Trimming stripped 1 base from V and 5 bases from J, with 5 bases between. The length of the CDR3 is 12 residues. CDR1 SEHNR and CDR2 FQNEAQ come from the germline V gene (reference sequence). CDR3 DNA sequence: TGTGCCAGCAGCTTAGGAGTGGAGACCCAGTACTTC. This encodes CASSLGVETQYF.

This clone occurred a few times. CDR3 residues: CASAPGLAGRDEQFF. The CDR3 region has the DNA TGTGCCAGCGCTCCGGGGCTAGCGGGAAGGGATGAGCAGTTCTTC. V is TRBV11-3 and J is TRBJ2-1, with 9 bases lining up with TRBD2. The CDR3 has 15 amino acids. V lost 8 bases and J lost 8; bases outside the gene matches: 13. The germline CDR1 and CDR2 sequences are SGHNT and YENEEA.

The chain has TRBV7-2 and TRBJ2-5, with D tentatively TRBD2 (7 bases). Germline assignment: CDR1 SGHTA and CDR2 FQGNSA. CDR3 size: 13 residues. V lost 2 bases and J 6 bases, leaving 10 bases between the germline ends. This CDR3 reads CASSLKRDKTQYF. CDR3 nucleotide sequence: TGTGCCAGCAGCTTAAAGCGGGACAAGACCCAGTACTTC.

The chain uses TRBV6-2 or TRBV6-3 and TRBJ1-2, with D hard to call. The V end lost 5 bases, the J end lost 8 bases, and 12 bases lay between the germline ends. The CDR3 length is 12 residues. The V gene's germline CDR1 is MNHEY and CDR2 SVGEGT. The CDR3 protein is CASSALRGGYTF. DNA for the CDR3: TGTGCCAGCAGTGCGCTACGGGGAGGCTACACCTTC.

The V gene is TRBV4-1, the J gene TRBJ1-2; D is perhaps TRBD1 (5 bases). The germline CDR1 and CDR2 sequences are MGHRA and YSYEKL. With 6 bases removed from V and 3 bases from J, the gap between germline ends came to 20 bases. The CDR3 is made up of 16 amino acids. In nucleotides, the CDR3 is TGCGCCAGCAGGCTAAGTGGAGGGGTATACGACTATGGCTACACCTTC. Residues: CASRLSGGVYDYGYTF.

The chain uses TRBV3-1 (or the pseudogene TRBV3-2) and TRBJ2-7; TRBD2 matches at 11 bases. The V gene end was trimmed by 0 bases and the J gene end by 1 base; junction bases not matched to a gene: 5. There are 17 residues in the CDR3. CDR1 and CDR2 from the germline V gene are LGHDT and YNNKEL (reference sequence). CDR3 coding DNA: TGTGCCAGCAGCCAAGATCGACTAGCGGGATTTTCCTACGAGCAGTACGTC. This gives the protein CASSQDRLAGFSYEQYV.

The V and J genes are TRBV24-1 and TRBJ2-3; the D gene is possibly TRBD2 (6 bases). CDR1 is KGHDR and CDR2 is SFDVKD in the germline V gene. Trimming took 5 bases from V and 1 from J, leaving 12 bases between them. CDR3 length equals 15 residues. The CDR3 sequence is CATSGGEVGTDTQYF. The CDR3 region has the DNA TGTGCCACCAGTGGCGGGGAAGTCGGCACAGATACGCAGTATTTT.

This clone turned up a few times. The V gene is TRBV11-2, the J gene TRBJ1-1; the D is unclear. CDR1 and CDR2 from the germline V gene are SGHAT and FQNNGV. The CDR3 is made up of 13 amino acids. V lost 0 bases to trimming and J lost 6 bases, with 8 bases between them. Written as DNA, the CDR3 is TGTGCCAGCAGCTTAGATCTTACGGCTGAAGCTTTCTTT. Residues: CASSLDLTAEAFF.

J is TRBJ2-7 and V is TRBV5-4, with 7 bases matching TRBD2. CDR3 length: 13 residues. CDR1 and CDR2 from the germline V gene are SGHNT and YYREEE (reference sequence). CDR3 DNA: TGTGCCAGCAGCCTACAATCTCAGCGGGACCCAACGGTC. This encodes CASSLQSQRDPTV.

The CDR3 DNA reads as TGTGCCAGCAGTCCTACAGGGCCCAATGAGCAGTTCTTC. Translating gives CASSPTGPNEQFF. J is TRBJ2-1 and V is TRBV12-3 or TRBV12-4, with a tentative D call TRBD1 (6 bases). CDR3 length: 13 residues. V lost 5 bases and J lost 6, with 11 bases in between.

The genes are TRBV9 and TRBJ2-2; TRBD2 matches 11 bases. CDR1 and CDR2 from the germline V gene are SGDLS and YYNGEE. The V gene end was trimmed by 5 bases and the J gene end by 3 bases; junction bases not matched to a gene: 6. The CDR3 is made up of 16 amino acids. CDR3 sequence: CASSPGLAGYTGELFF. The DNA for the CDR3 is TGTGCCAGCAGTCCTGGACTAGCGGGTTACACCGGGGAGCTGTTTTTT. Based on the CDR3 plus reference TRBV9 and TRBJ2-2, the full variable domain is DSGVTQTPKHLITATGQRVTLRCSPRSGDLSVYWYQQSLDQGLQFLIQYYNGEERAKGNILERFSAQQFPDLHSELNLSSLELGDSALYFCASSPGLAGYTGELFFGEGSRLTVL.

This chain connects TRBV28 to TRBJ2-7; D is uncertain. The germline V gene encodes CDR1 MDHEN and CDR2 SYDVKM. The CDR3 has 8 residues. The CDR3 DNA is TGTGTCCAGTGGCAGCAGTACTTC. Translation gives CVQWQQYF.